This entry features one T cell receptor (beta chain) sequence. It was with a sample-barcoded 5' primer and a J-beta primer mix that a second PCR of roughly 7 to 12 cycles was run. TCRdb analysed the 5' RACE reads with MiXCR anew, one entry per CDR3 protein. Of under 800,000 distinct CDR3 sequences listed, 20% to 25% are singletons. Whenever a sample was processed, at least 6.5 million PBMCs were isolated. Extracted total RNA amounted to at least 5.5 micrograms for each sample. This entry is derived from a study of blood T cells in healthy people across ages. From germline, CDR1 is MNHEY and CDR2 SVGEGT. CDR3 length: 18 amino acids. The V end was cut by 4 bases, the J end by 0 bases, with 16 bases between.

The TCR comes from a man aged 70 or older in good health. Sequencing was performed on blood. The rearrangement joins TRBV6-2 or TRBV6-3 to TRBJ2-6, with a tentative D call TRBD1 (6 bases). This CDR3 reads CASSLGAEEYSGANVLTF. CDR3 coding DNA: TGTGCCAGCAGTTTGGGGGCAGAAGAATACTCTGGGGCCAACGTCCTGACTTTC.